These 11 T cell receptor beta chains were all obtained from the same sample, sequenced in a study of cytomegalovirus exposure and HLA in healthy donors. The primer mix had 60 Vbeta and 13 Jbeta primers. Using immunoSEQ multiplex PCR, the repertoire was profiled, and TCRdb retains in-frame clones only, with some absent. Counted here are about 160,000 clones, approximately 80% occurring once; the ten biggest clones make up roughly 9%. The sample was PBMCs. The receptors originated from a man between 18 and 29 years old in good health and CMV-seropositive.

This chain connects TRBV5-4 to TRBJ2-1, with TRBD1 identical over 12 bases. V lost 5 bases to trimming and J lost 8 bases; unmatched junction nucleotides: 14. From germline, CDR1 is SGHNT and CDR2 YYREEE (reference sequence). This CDR3 comprises 17 residues. The CDR3 spells CASRGTGGPGKSDEQFF. Here the CDR3 DNA reads TGTGCCAGCAGGGGGACAGGGGGCCCCGGCAAATCCGATGAGCAGTTCTTC.

The V call is TRBV6-1, the J call TRBJ2-1, with 8 bases aligning to TRBD2. The CDR3 is 15 residues long. CDR1 is MNHNS and CDR2 is SASEGT in the germline V gene. V gave up 6 bases and J gave up 0 bases; unmatched junction bases: 4. CDR3 sequence reads: CASRLAGSSYNEQFF. The DNA of the CDR3 is TGTGCCAGCAGGTTAGCGGGGAGCTCCTACAATGAGCAGTTCTTC.

V and J are TRBV6-6 and TRBJ2-1; D unresolved. V was clipped by 7 bases and J by 10 bases, with 17 bases between them. The V gene's germline CDR1 is MNHNY and CDR2 SVGAGI (reference sequence). This CDR3 is built from 13 residues. CDR3 DNA: TGTGCCAGCATGGGCACGCCAAACATGGAGCAGTTCTTC. This sequence encodes CASMGTPNMEQFF.

This rearrangement joins TRBV19 to TRBJ1-1; D gene ambiguous. This CDR3 is built from 13 residues. V was clipped by 3 bases and J by 5 bases, with 10 bases between them. The germline gives CDR1 LNHDA, CDR2 SQIVND (reference sequence). DNA of the CDR3: TGTGCCAGTAGTATGGTCGGAGGGACTGAAGCTTTCTTT. Translation gives CASSMVGGTEAFF.

This chain uses TRBV29-1 with TRBJ2-1; D perhaps matches TRBD2 (7 bases). Trimming pared 7 bases from V and 0 bases from J, leaving 10 bases between. Per the germline V gene, CDR1 is SQVTM and CDR2 is ANQGSEA. The CDR3 extends over 13 amino acids. CDR3 residues: CSGGGDSYNEQFF. The CDR3, as DNA: TGCAGCGGGGGGGGCGACTCCTACAATGAGCAGTTCTTC.

The chain carries TRBV7-9 and TRBJ2-5, with 7 bases fitting TRBD2. The J call may be mistaken, given a closer DNA end match to TRBJ2-7. CDR1 and CDR2 from the germline V gene are SEHNR and FQNEAQ (reference sequence). The CDR3 has 16 residues. The CDR3 DNA reads as TGTGCCAGCAGCTCCCAATGGGGGGGAAGTTCCTACGAGCAGTACTTC. Translated: CASSSQWGGSSYEQYF.

This chain joins TRBV5-1 and TRBJ2-3, with a possible D match to TRBD2 (6 bases). CDR1 SGHRS and CDR2 YFSETQ come from the germline V gene. Trimming took 0 bases from V and 6 from J, leaving 11 bases between them. CDR3 size: 14 residues. The CDR3 DNA reads TGCGCCAGCAGCTTGGCGGGAGAGGGCGATACGCAGTATTTT. The encoded protein is CASSLAGEGDTQYF.

J is TRBJ2-3 and V is TRBV2; 13 bases align to TRBD2. The CDR3 contains 16 residues. CDR1 is SNHLY and CDR2 is FYNNEI in the germline V gene. V was clipped by 7 bases and J by 9 bases; unmatched bases: 13. CDR3 bases: TGTGCCAGCAATCCTGGGGGACTAGCGGGGTCCGGGACGCAGTATTTT. Its translation is CASNPGGLAGSGTQYF.

The CDR3 loop reads CASMDSYNQPQHF. DNA for the CDR3: TGTGCCAGTATGGACAGCTACAATCAGCCCCAGCATTTT. The V and J genes are TRBV19 and TRBJ1-5, with a possible D match to TRBD1 (6 bases). The CDR3 covers 13 residues. The germline CDR1 and CDR2 sequences are LNHDA and SQIVND (reference sequence). V lost 7 bases, J lost 3 bases, and 10 bases lay in between.

This clone has just a few counts. The rearrangement joins TRBV4-1 to TRBJ2-1; TRBD2 matches at 10 bases. Germline trimming cut 2 bases from V and 1 base from J; bases unmatched to any gene: 8. CDR1 is MGHRA, CDR2 YSYEKL, per germline. The CDR3 has 18 amino acids. The DNA of the CDR3 is TGCGCCAGCAGCCAAAGGGCGATAGCGGGGGGATCCTACAATGAGCAGTTCTTC. Translating gives CASSQRAIAGGSYNEQFF.

As regards this clone: An end of the junction does not agree with germline; a read error may underlie this. CDR3 nucleotides: TGTTCCAGCAGCTTAGTACGGGGGTCACGCTGGAACACTGAAGCTTTCTTT. Translating it yields CSSSLVRGSRWNTEAFF. This chain connects TRBV7-9 to TRBJ1-1, with D perhaps matching TRBD1 (5 bases). Per the germline V gene, CDR1 is SEHNR and CDR2 is FQNEAQ (reference sequence). CDR3 length equals 17 residues. The whole variable domain, filled in from reference TRBV7-9 and TRBJ1-1, reads DTGVSQNPRHKITKRGQNVTFRCDPISEHNRLYWYRQTLGQGPEFLTYFQNEAQLEKSRLLSDRFSAERPKGSFSTLEIQRTEQGDSAMYLCSSSLVRGSRWNTEAFFGQGTRLTVV.